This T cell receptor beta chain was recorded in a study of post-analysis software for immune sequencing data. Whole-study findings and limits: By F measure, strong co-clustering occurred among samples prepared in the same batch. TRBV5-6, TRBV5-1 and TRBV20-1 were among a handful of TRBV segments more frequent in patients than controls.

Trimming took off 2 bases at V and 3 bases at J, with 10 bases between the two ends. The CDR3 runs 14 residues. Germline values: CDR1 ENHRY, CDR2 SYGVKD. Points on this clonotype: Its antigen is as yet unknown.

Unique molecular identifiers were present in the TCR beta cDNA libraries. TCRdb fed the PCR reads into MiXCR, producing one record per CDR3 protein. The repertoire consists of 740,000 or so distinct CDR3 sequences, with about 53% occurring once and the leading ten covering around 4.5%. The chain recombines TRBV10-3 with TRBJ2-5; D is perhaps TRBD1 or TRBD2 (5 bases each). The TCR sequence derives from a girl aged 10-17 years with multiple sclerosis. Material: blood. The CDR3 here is CAISEGVGEETQYF. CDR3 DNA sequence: TGTGCCATCAGTGAGGGGGTGGGGGAAGAGACCCAGTACTTC.